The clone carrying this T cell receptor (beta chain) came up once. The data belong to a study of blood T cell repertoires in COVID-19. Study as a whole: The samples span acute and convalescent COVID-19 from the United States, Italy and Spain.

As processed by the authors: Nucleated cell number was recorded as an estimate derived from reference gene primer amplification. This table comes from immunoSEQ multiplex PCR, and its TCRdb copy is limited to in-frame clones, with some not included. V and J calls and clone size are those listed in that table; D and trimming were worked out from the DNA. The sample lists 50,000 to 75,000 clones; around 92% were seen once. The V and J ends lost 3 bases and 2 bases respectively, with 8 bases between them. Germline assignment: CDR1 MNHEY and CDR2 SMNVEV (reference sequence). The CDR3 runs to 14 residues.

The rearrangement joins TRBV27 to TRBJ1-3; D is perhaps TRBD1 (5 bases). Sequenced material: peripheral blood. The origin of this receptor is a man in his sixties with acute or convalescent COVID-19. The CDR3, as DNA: TGTGCCAGCAGTTTTGGCAGGGCTGGAAACACCATATATTTT. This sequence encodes CASSFGRAGNTIYF.